The 16 T cell receptor beta chains listed next were all sequenced from one sample in a study of cytomegalovirus exposure and HLA in healthy donors. Both 60 Vbeta primers and 13 Jbeta primers went into the PCR. TCRdb's table, derived via immunoSEQ multiplex PCR, lists solely in-frame clones and lacks some. The sample has about 43,000 clones, roughly 64% seen once. What was sequenced was PBMCs. These receptors originate from a man aged 60-69 years in good health and CMV-seropositive.

The V call is TRBV7-8, the J call TRBJ2-1; D is perhaps TRBD1 (6 bases). The germline gives CDR1 SGHVS, CDR2 FQNEAQ. V lost 5 bases to trimming and J lost 9 bases, with 11 bases between them. The CDR3 length is 12 residues. The CDR3 DNA sequence: TGTGCCAGCAGCCGGACAGCGAGTGAGCAGTTCTTC. Its protein product is CASSRTASEQFF.

This clone was recorded a few times. The chain uses TRBV2 and TRBJ1-3; D might be TRBD1 (6 bases). Germline-derived CDR1 and CDR2 are SNHLY and FYNNEI. This CDR3 has 14 amino acids. The germline V and J ends were trimmed by 4 bases and 1 base, with 8 bases remaining between them. CDR3 in amino acids: CASSGTVSGNTIYF. The CDR3, as DNA: TGTGCCAGCAGTGGGACAGTTTCTGGAAACACCATATATTTT.

The chain employs TRBV6-6 and TRBJ2-2, with 9 positions matching TRBD1. V lost 10 bases to trimming and J lost 2 bases; unmatched junction nucleotides: 11. This CDR3 spans 16 amino acids. CDR1 is MNHNY, CDR2 SVGAGI, per germline (reference sequence). The CDR3 here is CATTGQGQGNTGELFF. The CDR3 DNA follows: TGTGCCACCACTGGGCAGGGACAGGGAAACACCGGGGAGCTGTTTTTT.

The chain uses TRBV4-1 and TRBJ2-5, with D tentatively TRBD1 (6 bases). The V and J ends lost 0 bases and 5 bases respectively, with 16 bases between them. Germline V CDR1 and CDR2: MGHRA, YSYEKL. The CDR3 has 16 residues. In nucleotides, the CDR3 is TGCGCCAGCAGCCAAGAGGTCAGGACAGAGTGGGAGACCCAGTACTTC. Translated: CASSQEVRTEWETQYF.

The rearrangement joins TRBV19 to TRBJ2-7; 7 nucleotides line up with TRBD2. Germline CDR1 LNHDA, CDR2 SQIVND (reference sequence). V lost 6 bases to trimming and J lost 2 bases; unmatched junction nucleotides: 16. The CDR3 totals 17 residues. For the CDR3, the DNA is TGTGCCAGTAGCGCCGACTCTCTCCGGGGGGTAACCTACGAGCAGTACTTC. Translated: CASSADSLRGVTYEQYF. The variable domain in full, completed from reference TRBV19 and TRBJ2-7, reads DGGITQSPKYLFRKEGQNVTLSCEQNLNHDAMYWYRQDPGQGLRLIYYSQIVNDFQKGDIAEGYSVSREKKESFPLTVTSAQKNPTAFYLCASSADSLRGVTYEQYFGPGTRLTVT.

This chain links TRBV19 with TRBJ1-5; a weak D match, TRBD1 (5 bases). The CDR3 totals 14 residues. The V end was cut by 5 bases, the J end by 4 bases, with 12 bases between. CDR1 is LNHDA and CDR2 is SQIVND in the germline V gene (reference sequence). The CDR3 DNA reads TGTGCCAGTAGTGGGACTCCTACAAATCAGCCCCAGCATTTT. It specifies CASSGTPTNQPQHF.

This sequence joins TRBV4-1 and TRBJ2-3, with 10 bases identical to TRBD2. The CDR3 is 20 residues long. V trimming: 4 bases; J trimming: 0 bases; junction bases outside the gene matches: 16. Looked up from germline, CDR1 is MGHRA and CDR2 is YSYEKL. Written as DNA, the CDR3 is TGCGCCAGCAGCCTTCCGGGACTAGCGCGTTCCTCGGCTAGCACAGATACGCAGTATTTT. Its translation: CASSLPGLARSSASTDTQYF.

The genes are TRBV11-2 and TRBJ1-1, with D unresolved. This CDR3 has 14 residues. Trimming removed 5 bases at V and 1 base at J, with 11 bases between. CDR1 and CDR2 from the germline V gene are SGHAT and FQNNGV. The CDR3 nucleotides are TGTGCCAGCAGCCGGATCGGAGGGAACACTGAAGCTTTCTTT. Translated: CASSRIGGNTEAFF.

The rearrangement links TRBV18 to TRBJ1-5, with 7 positions matching TRBD1. The CDR3 spans 14 residues. The ends lost 3 bases at V and 4 bases at J; junction bases unmatched: 3. The germline V gene encodes CDR1 KGHSH and CDR2 LQKENI. CDR3 in DNA: TGTGCCAGCTCACCGTACAGGGGAAATCAGCCCCAGCATTTT. Translation gives CASSPYRGNQPQHF.

V usage is TRBV5-4 and J usage is TRBJ2-7; 11 nucleotides agree with TRBD2. The CDR3 runs to 16 residues. The trim removed 0 bases at V and 7 bases at J, leaving 9 bases unmatched. CDR1 is SGHNT and CDR2 is YYREEE in the germline V gene (reference sequence). The CDR3 here is CASSLAVLAGAEEQYF. The CDR3 DNA sequence: TGTGCCAGCAGCTTGGCCGTACTAGCGGGAGCAGAAGAGCAGTACTTC.

The chain uses TRBV5-1 and TRBJ2-1, with 14 bases matching TRBD2. In germline, CDR1 is SGHRS, CDR2 YFSETQ. The CDR3 sequence is 17 residues long. J lost 5 bases, V lost 7 bases, and 11 bases had no gene match. Here the CDR3 DNA reads TGCGCCAGCGGAGCCGGGACTAGCGGGAGAGGGGACAATGAGCAGTTCTTC. It translates to CASGAGTSGRGDNEQFF.

This clone was detected a few times. This chain joins TRBV5-1 and TRBJ1-1; 8 nucleotides align to TRBD1. Germline assignment: CDR1 SGHRS and CDR2 YFSETQ. Trimming took 4 bases from V and 6 from J; bases not matched to a gene: 8. The CDR3 is 14 amino acids. In nucleotides, the CDR3 is TGCGCCAGCAGCGTTGGACAGGGTAGGCCTGAAGCTTTCTTT. It specifies CASSVGQGRPEAFF. Looking up the rest from reference TRBV5-1 and TRBJ1-1 gives the full variable domain: KAGVTQTPRYLIKTRGQQVTLSCSPISGHRSVSWYQQTPGQGLQFLFEYFSETQRNKGNFPGRFSGRQFSNSRSEMNVSTLELGDSALYLCASSVGQGRPEAFFGQGTRLTVV.

The chain employs TRBV10-3 and TRBJ2-1, with 7 bases that match TRBD2. This CDR3 has 13 residues. Germline CDR1 ENHRY, CDR2 SYGVKD. With 10 bases clipped from V and 6 bases from J, the junction kept 9 bases outside the gene matches. In DNA, the CDR3 is TGTGCCACCAGGACTAGGGAAGTCAATGAGCAGTTCTTC. It encodes CATRTREVNEQFF.

The chain is built from TRBV27 and TRBJ1-1, with a possible D match to TRBD1 (5 bases). The CDR3 has 13 residues. Germline V gene lookup returns CDR1 MNHEY and CDR2 SMNVEV (reference sequence). Between the trimmed V and J ends, which lost 6 bases and 1 base, there was a span of 9 bases. CDR3 DNA sequence: TGTGCCAGCAGCTGGGGCAGGAACACTGAAGCTTTCTTT. Translation gives CASSWGRNTEAFF.

The rearrangement joins TRBV29-1 to TRBJ2-7; 9 bases line up with TRBD1. This CDR3 region has 13 residues. From germline, CDR1 is SQVTM and CDR2 ANQGSEA. J lost 4 bases, V lost 4 bases, and 5 bases had no gene match. The DNA of the CDR3 is TGCAGCGTTGGTGGGACAGGGAGGTACGAGCAGTACTTC. Translating gives CSVGGTGRYEQYF.

The chain carries TRBV9 and TRBJ2-3; D ambiguous. The V and J ends lost 0 bases and 3 bases respectively, with 8 bases between them. The CDR3 is made up of 14 amino acids. Germline loops: CDR1 SGDLS, CDR2 YYNGEE. The CDR3 DNA reads as TGTGCCAGCAGCGTAGCTCCGGGTACAGATACGCAGTATTTT. Translating it yields CASSVAPGTDTQYF.